This TCR beta chain appears in the sequencing data of a study of regulatory T cells in long-lasting Graves disease. From germline, CDR1 is ENHRY and CDR2 SYGVKD. Trimming shortened V by 6 bases and J by 0 bases, and 9 bases separated the two germline ends. The CDR3 has 15 amino acids. Described time point: newly diagnosed GD, antithyroid drugs for less than 3 months. TCR sequences were obtained from RNA taken from PBMCs. Peripheral blood, 7 to 9.5 milliliters of it, was drawn into EDTA tubes. There are many counts of this clonotype. Both iRepertoire HTBI primers and Arm-PCR of CDR3 regions were used to build the TCR beta libraries. Per the authors' pipeline: Samples revealed 50 to 70 TRBV and approximately 15 TRBJ segments. TCRdb re-analysed the multiplex PCR reads in MiXCR, keeping a single row per CDR3 protein. These V and J calls rely on TCRdb rather than the paper's analysis. The sample yields approximately 360,000 distinct CDR3 sequences, over 9.5% seen once.

The sample also formed part of further work on T cells in Graves' hyperthyroidism and ophthalmopathy. That study reports: When ophthalmopathy did not progress within 18 months, Graves' hyperthyroidism was considered stable. With a duration under 2 months, the hyperthyroidism was newly diagnosed in patients aged 18 to 65.

The sequences come from peripheral blood mononuclear cells (PBMCs), collected at new diagnosis, from a patient treated with antithyroid drugs. The rearrangement joins TRBV10-3 to TRBJ1-6; D ambiguous. The receptor comes from a woman in her late teens or twenties with Graves disease. This CDR3 reads CAIRGLSSYNSPLHF. In DNA form, the CDR3 reads TGTGCCATCAGGGGCCTGAGCTCCTATAATTCACCCCTCCACTTT.